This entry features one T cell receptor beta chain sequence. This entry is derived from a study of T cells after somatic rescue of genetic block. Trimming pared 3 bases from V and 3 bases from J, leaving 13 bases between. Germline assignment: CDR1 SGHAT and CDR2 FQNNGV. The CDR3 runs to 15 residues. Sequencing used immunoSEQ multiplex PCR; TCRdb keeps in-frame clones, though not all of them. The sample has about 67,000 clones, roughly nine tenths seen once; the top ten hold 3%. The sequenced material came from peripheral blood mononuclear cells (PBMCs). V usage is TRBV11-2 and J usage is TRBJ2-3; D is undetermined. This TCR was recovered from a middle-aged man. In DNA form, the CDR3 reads TGTGCCAGCAGCTTTCAACGGGCCCGAACAGATACGCAGTATTTT. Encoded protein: CASSFQRARTDTQYF.